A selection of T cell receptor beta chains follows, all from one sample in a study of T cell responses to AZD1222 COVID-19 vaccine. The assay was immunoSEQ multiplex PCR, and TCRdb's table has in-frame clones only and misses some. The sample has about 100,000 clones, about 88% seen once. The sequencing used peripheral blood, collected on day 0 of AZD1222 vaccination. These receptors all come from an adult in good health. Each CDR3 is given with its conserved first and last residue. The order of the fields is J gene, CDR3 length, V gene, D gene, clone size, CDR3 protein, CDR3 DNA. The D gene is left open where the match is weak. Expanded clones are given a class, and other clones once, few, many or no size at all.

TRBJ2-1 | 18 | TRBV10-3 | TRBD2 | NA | CAVKAGKGAGTVLDEQFF | TGTGCCGTCAAAGCGGGGAAGGGAGCGGGGACGGTCCTCGATGAGCAGTTCTTC
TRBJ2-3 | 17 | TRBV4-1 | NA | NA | CASSQDFPGTSTDTQYF | TGCGCCAGCAGCCAAGATTTTCCGGGGACTAGCACAGATACGCAGTATTTT
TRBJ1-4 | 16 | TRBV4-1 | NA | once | CASSRVWGQTGPTAVF | TGCGCCAGCAGCCGTGTGTGGGGTCAAACGGGGCCCACGGCGGTTTTT
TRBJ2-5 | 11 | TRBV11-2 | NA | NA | CASSFLETQYF | TGTGCCAGCAGCTTCCTGGAGACCCAGTACTTC
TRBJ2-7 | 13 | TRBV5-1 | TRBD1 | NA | CASSPTGLGEQYF | TGCGCCAGCAGCCCGACAGGGCTGGGGGAGCAGTACTTC
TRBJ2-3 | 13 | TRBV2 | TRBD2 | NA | CASSRDYTDTQYF | TGTGCCAGCAGCCGGGACTACACAGATACGCAGTATTTT
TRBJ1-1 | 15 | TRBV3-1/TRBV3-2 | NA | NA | CASSPGGIGNTEAFF | TGTGCCAGCAGCCCGGGGGGGATTGGGAACACTGAAGCTTTCTTT
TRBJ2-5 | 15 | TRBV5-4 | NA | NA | CASSLALGFQETQYF | TGTGCCAGCAGCTTGGCCTTAGGGTTCCAAGAGACCCAGTACTTC
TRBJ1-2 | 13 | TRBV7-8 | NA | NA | CASSLGVGTGSHF | NA
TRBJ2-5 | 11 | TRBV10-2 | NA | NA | CASSRQETQYF | TGCGCCAGCAGTCGGCAAGAGACCCAGTACTTC
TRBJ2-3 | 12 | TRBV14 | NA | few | CASSPSTDTQYF | TGTGCCAGCAGCCCTAGCACAGATACGCAGTATTTT
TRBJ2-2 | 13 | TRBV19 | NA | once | CASADANTGELFF | TGTGCCAGCGCGGACGCGAACACCGGGGAGCTGTTTTTT
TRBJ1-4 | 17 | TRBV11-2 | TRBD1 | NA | CASSLYGRRGIDEKLFF | TGTGCCAGCAGCTTATATGGTCGCAGGGGGATTGATGAAAAACTGTTTTTT
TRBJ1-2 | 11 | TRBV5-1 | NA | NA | CASSLGGGYTF | TGCGCCAGCAGCTTAGGAGGGGGCTACACCTTC
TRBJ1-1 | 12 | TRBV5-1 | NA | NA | CASTSPASEAFF | TGCGCCAGCACCTCCCCGGCGTCTGAAGCTTTCTTT
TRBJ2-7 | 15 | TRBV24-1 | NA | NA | CATSDPSTGSYEQYF | TGTGCCACCAGTGATCCATCAACGGGGAGTTACGAGCAGTACTTC
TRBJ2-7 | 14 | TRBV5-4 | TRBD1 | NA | CASSLVGTDNEQYF | TGTGCCAGCAGCTTGGTAGGGACAGACAACGAGCAGTACTTC
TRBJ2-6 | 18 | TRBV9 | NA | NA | CASSAPLGRTSGANVLTF | TGTGCCAGCAGCGCTCCCCTCGGACGGACCTCTGGGGCCAACGTCCTGACTTTC
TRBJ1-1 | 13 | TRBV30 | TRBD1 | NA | CAWSRDSNTEAFF | TGTGCCTGGAGTCGGGACAGCAACACTGAAGCTTTCTTT
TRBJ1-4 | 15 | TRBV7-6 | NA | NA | CASSLVQGMGEKLFF | TGTGCCAGCAGCTTAGTCCAGGGGATGGGTGAAAAACTGTTTTTT
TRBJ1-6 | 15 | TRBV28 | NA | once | CASRGGQYYNSPLHF | TGTGCCAGCAGGGGAGGACAGTATTATAATTCACCCCTCCACTTT
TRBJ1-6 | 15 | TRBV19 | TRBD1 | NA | CASSPRQGADSPLHF | TGTGCCAGTAGTCCCCGGCAGGGGGCTGATTCACCCCTCCACTTT
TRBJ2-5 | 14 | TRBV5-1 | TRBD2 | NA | CASRTGTIQETQYF | TGCGCCAGCAGAACCGGGACTATCCAAGAGACCCAGTACTTC
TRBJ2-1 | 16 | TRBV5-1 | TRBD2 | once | CASSLLTSGGAGEQFF | TGCGCCAGCAGCTTGCTGACTAGCGGGGGGGCCGGTGAGCAGTTCTTC
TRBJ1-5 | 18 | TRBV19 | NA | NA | CASSIDHFGTSFNQPQHF | TGTGCCAGTAGTATAGATCACTTCGGGACCTCCTTTAATCAGCCCCAGCATTTT
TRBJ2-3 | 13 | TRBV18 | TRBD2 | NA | CASLAGVADTQYF | TGTGCCAGCTTAGCGGGAGTCGCAGATACGCAGTATTTT
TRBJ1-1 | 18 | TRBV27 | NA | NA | CASSLSGPAGWFDTEAFF | TGTGCCAGCAGTTTATCGGGTCCGGCAGGGTGGTTTGACACTGAAGCTTTCTTT
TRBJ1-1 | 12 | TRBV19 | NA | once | CASSRGFTEAFF | TGTGCCAGTAGTAGGGGGTTCACTGAAGCTTTCTTT
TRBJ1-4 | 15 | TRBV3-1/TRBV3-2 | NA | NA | CASSPGFATNEKLFF | TGTGCCAGCAGCCCTGGTTTTGCAACTAATGAAAAACTGTTTTTT
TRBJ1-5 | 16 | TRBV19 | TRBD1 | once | CASSDRGGYSNQPQHF | TGTGCCAGTAGCGACAGGGGCGGATATAGCAATCAGCCCCAGCATTTT
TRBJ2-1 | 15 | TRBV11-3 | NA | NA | CASSLVPTNLREQFF | TGTGCCAGCAGCTTAGTACCAACCAACCTTCGTGAGCAGTTCTTC
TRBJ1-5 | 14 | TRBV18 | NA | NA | CASSPSYSNQPQHF | TGTGCCAGCTCACCCTCCTATAGCAATCAGCCCCAGCATTTT
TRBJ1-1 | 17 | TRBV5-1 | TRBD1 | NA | CASSFGTGGLGNTEAFF | TGCGCCAGCAGCTTCGGGACAGGGGGCCTGGGGAACACTGAAGCTTTCTTT
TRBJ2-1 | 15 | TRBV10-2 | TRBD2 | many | CASRSLAGVLDEQFF | TGCGCCAGCAGATCACTAGCGGGAGTGTTGGATGAGCAGTTCTTC
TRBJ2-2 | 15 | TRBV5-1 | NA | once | CASSRGAANTGELFF | TGCGCCAGCAGTCGGGGGGCCGCGAACACCGGGGAGCTGTTTTTT
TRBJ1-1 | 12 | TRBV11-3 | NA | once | CASSAGHTEAFF | TGTGCCAGCAGCGCAGGGCACACTGAAGCTTTCTTT
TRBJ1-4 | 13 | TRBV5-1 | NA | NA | CASSLDTGEKLFF | TGCGCCAGCAGCTTGGACACGGGAGAAAAACTGTTTTTT
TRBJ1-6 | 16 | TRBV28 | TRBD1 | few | CASSSPGTGSSSPLHF | TGTGCCAGCAGTTCTCCGGGGACAGGTTCCTCTTCACCCCTCCACTTT
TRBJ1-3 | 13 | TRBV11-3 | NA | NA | CASSFDIENTIYF | TGTGCCAGCAGCTTTGACATCGAAAACACCATATATTTT
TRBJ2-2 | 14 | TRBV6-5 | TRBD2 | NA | CATRGGLFTGELFF | TGTGCCACCCGGGGGGGTCTCTTCACCGGGGAGCTGTTTTTT
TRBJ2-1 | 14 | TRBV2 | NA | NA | CASIDPGSYNEQFF | TGTGCCAGCATTGACCCGGGGTCCTACAATGAGCAGTTCTTC
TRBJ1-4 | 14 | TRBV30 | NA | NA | CAWSLGTTNEKLFF | TGTGCCTGGAGTCTAGGGACAACTAATGAAAAACTGTTTTTT
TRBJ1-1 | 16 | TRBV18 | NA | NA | CASSPTTIEGYAEAFF | TGTGCCAGCTCACCGACGACAATTGAGGGGTACGCTGAAGCTTTCTTT
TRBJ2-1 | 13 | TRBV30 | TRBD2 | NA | CASSRGGYTEQFF | TGTGCCTCCTCGAGGGGAGGGTACACTGAGCAGTTCTTC
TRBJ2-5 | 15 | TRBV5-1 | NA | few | CASSLVSLNQETQYF | TGCGCCAGCAGCTTGGTTTCTTTGAATCAAGAGACCCAGTACTTC
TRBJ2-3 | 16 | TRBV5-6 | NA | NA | CASSFMLDESTDTQYF | TGTGCCAGCAGCTTTATGCTGGATGAAAGCACAGATACGCAGTATTTT
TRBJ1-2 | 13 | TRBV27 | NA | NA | CASTSRWVDGYTF | TGTGCCAGCACCTCTAGGTGGGTTGATGGCTACACCTTC
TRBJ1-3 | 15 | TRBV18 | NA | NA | CASSPTQGRGNTIYF | TGTGCCAGCTCACCTACACAGGGCCGTGGAAACACCATATATTTT
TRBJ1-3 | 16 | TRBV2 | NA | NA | CASSPAIRRQRNTIYF | TGTGCCAGCAGTCCCGCCATTCGGCGTCAACGAAACACCATATATTTT